Listed below are T cell receptor beta chains from one sample, sequenced in a study of blood T cell repertoires in COVID-19. Assay: immunoSEQ multiplex PCR; the TCRdb copy retains only in-frame clones and omits some. The sample carries some 100,000 clones, over 75% recorded once. The sequenced sample was peripheral blood. The receptors originated from a man in his fifties or sixties with acute or convalescent COVID-19. Both conserved end residues are part of each CDR3. The D gene is left open where the match is weak. Size values are once, few and many counts, or a class for expanded clones, and some rows have none.

length	D	V	J	size	CDR3	DNA
16	NA	TRBV5-6	TRBJ1-1	NA	CASSLVSSRGNTEAFF	TGTGCCAGCAGCTTGGTCTCGAGTCGAGGGAACACTGAAGCTTTCTTT
15	NA	TRBV27	TRBJ1-2	NA	CASSLSMSGNYGYTF	TGTGCCAGCAGTTTATCGATGTCAGGAAACTATGGCTACACCTTC
16	TRBD2	TRBV10-3	TRBJ2-7	NA	CAISDYRTSGALEQYF	TGTGCCATCAGTGACTACCGGACTAGCGGGGCCCTCGAGCAGTACTTC
12	NA	TRBV2	TRBJ1-1	NA	CATTGVFTEAFF	TGTGCAACTACGGGAGTTTTCACTGAAGCTTTCTTT
16	NA	TRBV19	TRBJ1-1	NA	CASSTQQGKRGAEAFF	TGTGCCAGTAGTACGCAACAGGGAAAGAGAGGGGCTGAAGCTTTCTTT
13	NA	TRBV9	TRBJ1-2	NA	CASSRPEQGGYTF	TGTGCCAGCAGCAGACCAGAACAGGGAGGCTACACCTTC
16	TRBD2	TRBV3-1/TRBV3-2	TRBJ2-2	NA	CASSPRGGTNTGELFF	TGTGCCAGCAGCCCCCGGGGGGGGACGAACACCGGGGAGCTGTTTTTT
16	TRBD2	TRBV6-2/TRBV6-3	TRBJ2-3	NA	CASSMGLAGAGDTQYF	TGTGCCAGCAGCATGGGACTAGCGGGGGCGGGGGATACGCAGTATTTT
17	NA	TRBV4-3	TRBJ1-2	NA	CASSQLGGDAPNYGYTF	TGCGCCAGCAGCCAGTTAGGAGGAGACGCCCCCAACTATGGCTACACCTTC
14	NA	TRBV10-3	TRBJ2-1	NA	CAISRDLAYNEQFF	TGTGCCATCAGCAGGGACTTGGCCTACAATGAGCAGTTCTTC
18	NA	TRBV6-2/TRBV6-3	TRBJ2-5	NA	CASSYRQLQANIQETQYF	TGTGCCAGCAGTTACCGCCAACTACAGGCGAACATCCAAGAGACCCAGTACTTC
15	NA	TRBV5-1	TRBJ2-3	once	CASSFGLGAGDTQYF	TGCGCCAGCAGCTTTGGTTTGGGGGCAGGAGATACGCAGTATTTT
15	TRBD1	TRBV30	TRBJ1-2	NA	CAWSSLAGGHYGYTF	TGTGCCTGGAGTTCCCTGGCAGGGGGGCACTATGGCTACACCTTC
14	TRBD1	TRBV2	TRBJ1-5	few	CASRDRVSNQPQHF	TGTGCCAGCAGAGACAGGGTAAGCAATCAGCCCCAGCATTTT
15	NA	TRBV19	TRBJ1-2	NA	CASTRGSNENYGYTF	TGTGCCAGTACCCGGGGGAGTAATGAAAACTATGGCTACACCTTC
18	TRBD1	TRBV6-1	TRBJ2-5	NA	CASSVRQGSWVSQETQYF	TGTGCCAGCAGTGTTCGACAGGGGAGTTGGGTGTCCCAAGAGACCCAGTACTTC
16	TRBD1	TRBV3-1/TRBV3-2	TRBJ1-1	NA	CASSHSLQGRNTEAFF	TGTGCCAGCAGCCACAGTTTACAGGGGAGGAACACTGAAGCTTTCTTT
16	NA	TRBV29-1	TRBJ1-4	NA	CSVEEVIQTTSEKLFF	TGCAGCGTTGAAGAAGTAATTCAGACAACTAGTGAAAAACTGTTTTTT
15	TRBD1	TRBV4-1	TRBJ1-2	NA	CASSPTTTGSKGYTF	TGCGCCAGCAGCCCTACTACGACAGGGTCGAAAGGCTACACCTTC
15	TRBD2	TRBV29-1	TRBJ2-3	NA	CSVGRAGGSTDTQYF	TGCAGCGTTGGGAGAGCGGGGGGGAGCACAGATACGCAGTATTTT
14	NA	TRBV11-2	TRBJ1-2	NA	CASSLEGGGYGYTF	TGTGCCAGCAGCTTAGAGGGGGGTGGCTATGGCTACACCTTC
14	NA	TRBV11-2	TRBJ1-1	NA	CASSLNTLNTEAFF	TGTGCCAGCAGCTTAAACACCTTGAACACTGAAGCTTTCTTT
13	NA	TRBV11-2	TRBJ2-3	NA	CASTLTGTDTQYF	TGTGCCAGCACCCTGACGGGGACAGATACGCAGTATTTT
16	NA	TRBV7-2	TRBJ2-3	NA	CASSTRLKPSTDTQYF	TGTGCCAGCAGCACCCGACTGAAGCCTAGCACAGATACGCAGTATTTT
13	TRBD1	TRBV19	TRBJ2-7	NA	CATNSRDRLEQYF	TGTGCCACTAATAGCCGGGACAGGTTAGAGCAGTACTTC
11	NA	TRBV5-1	TRBJ2-5	few	CASSQRETQYF	TGCGCCAGCAGCCAGAGGGAGACCCAGTACTTC
14	NA	TRBV5-1	TRBJ2-5	NA	CASSWGGPQETQYF	TGCGCCAGCAGCTGGGGGGGGCCCCAAGAGACCCAGTACTTC
13	NA	TRBV27	TRBJ2-5	NA	CASSARGAETQYF	TGTGCCAGCAGTGCCAGGGGTGCGGAGACCCAGTACTTC
14	TRBD1	TRBV2	TRBJ2-5	once	CASSARQGGETQYF	TGTGCCAGCAGCGCGAGACAGGGCGGCGAGACCCAGTACTTC
17	TRBD1	TRBV19	TRBJ1-4	NA	CASSIRDRGRLNEKLFF	TGTGCCAGTAGTATTCGGGACAGGGGGCGCCTTAATGAAAAACTGTTTTTT
14	TRBD2	TRBV24-1	TRBJ2-1	NA	CATSVSSGNNEQFF	TGTGCCACCAGTGTGTCTAGCGGTAACAATGAGCAGTTCTTC
17	NA	TRBV3-1/TRBV3-2	TRBJ2-3	NA	CASSPWGVAEFTDTQYF	TGTGCCAGCAGCCCCTGGGGGGTAGCGGAGTTCACAGATACGCAGTATTTT
17	NA	TRBV5-4	TRBJ2-1	NA	CASSLLAAAHAYNEQFF	TGTGCCAGCAGCTTGCTTGCTGCCGCGCACGCCTACAATGAGCAGTTCTTC
14	TRBD2	TRBV6-5	TRBJ2-5	NA	CASRSGGLGETQYF	TGTGCCAGCAGGTCGGGGGGGTTGGGAGAGACCCAGTACTTC
16	TRBD1	TRBV6-4	TRBJ2-5	few	CASSPTGTGQQETQYF	TGTGCCAGCAGTCCTACTGGGACAGGGCAGCAAGAGACCCAGTACTTC
13	NA	TRBV18	TRBJ2-7	NA	CASSLPGQYEQYF	TGTGCCAGCTCACTTCCTGGACAATACGAGCAGTACTTC
13	NA	TRBV20-1	TRBJ2-6	NA	CSASWPGANVLTF	TGCAGTGCTAGTTGGCCCGGGGCCAACGTCCTGACTTTC
15	NA	TRBV11-3	TRBJ2-4	NA	CASTDVVTGKNIQYF	TGTGCCAGCACCGACGTGGTAACAGGGAAAAACATTCAGTACTTC
14	TRBD2	TRBV2	TRBJ2-1	NA	CASTTSGGDNEQFF	TGTGCCAGCACTACTAGCGGGGGGGACAATGAGCAGTTCTTC
14	TRBD2	TRBV9	TRBJ2-5	once	CASSGGLAEETQYF	TGTGCCAGCAGCGGGGGACTAGCGGAAGAGACCCAGTACTTC
13	TRBD1	TRBV7-8	TRBJ2-7	once	CASRDSYGYEQYF	TGTGCCAGTAGGGACAGTTACGGCTACGAGCAGTACTTC
16	TRBD2	TRBV27	TRBJ2-7	NA	CASRGIMGLGSYEQYF	TGTGCCAGCAGGGGCATTATGGGACTAGGGTCCTACGAGCAGTACTTC
16	NA	TRBV11-2	TRBJ2-7	NA	CASSLLGAGFSYEQYF	TGTGCCAGCAGCTTACTTGGGGCGGGATTCTCCTACGAGCAGTACTTC
14	TRBD1	TRBV19	TRBJ2-2	NA	CATRDRVVVGELFF	TGTGCCACCCGGGACAGGGTTGTAGTCGGGGAGCTGTTTTTT
14	TRBD1	TRBV30	TRBJ1-2	NA	CAWSVQGTVGGYTF	TGTGCCTGGAGTGTACAGGGGACAGTGGGGGGCTACACCTTC
14	TRBD1	TRBV28	TRBJ2-7	NA	CASSWGGQGGEQYF	TGTGCCAGCAGCTGGGGGGGACAGGGAGGCGAGCAGTACTTC
16	TRBD2	TRBV24-1	TRBJ2-5	NA	CATSDELTSGWETQYF	TGTGCCACCAGTGATGAGCTGACTAGCGGATGGGAGACCCAGTACTTC
16	TRBD1	TRBV19	TRBJ2-2	NA	CASSIQGAVGPGELFF	TGTGCCAGTAGTATTCAGGGGGCAGTGGGGCCCGGGGAGCTGTTTTTT
14	NA	TRBV3-1/TRBV3-2	TRBJ2-5	NA	CASSPTTAGETQYF	TGTGCCAGCAGCCCCACCACGGCGGGGGAGACCCAGTACTTC
16	TRBD2	TRBV9	TRBJ2-2	NA	CASSGKTSGTGGELFF	TGTGCCAGCAGCGGTAAGACTAGCGGGACTGGCGGGGAGCTGTTTTTT
17	NA	TRBV5-4	TRBJ1-1	NA	CASSLGQGPLMNTEAFF	TGTGCCAGCAGCTTGGGTCAGGGGCCCCTTATGAACACTGAAGCTTTCTTT
18	TRBD2	TRBV5-6	TRBJ2-1	NA	CASSATSGRHLPQFEQFF	TGTGCCAGCAGCGCTACTAGCGGGAGACATCTCCCACAATTTGAGCAGTTCTTC
14	NA	TRBV18	TRBJ2-7	NA	CASSPQGFSYEQYF	TGTGCCAGCTCACCTCAGGGATTCTCCTACGAGCAGTACTTC
15	TRBD1	TRBV18	TRBJ1-1	few	CASSSTGTGISEAFF	TGTGCCAGCTCATCGACCGGGACAGGGATTTCTGAAGCTTTCTTT
14	TRBD2	TRBV28	TRBJ2-7	NA	CASSLLGGDYEQYF	TGTGCCAGCAGTTTATTGGGGGGGGACTACGAGCAGTACTTC
16	TRBD1	TRBV9	TRBJ2-7	NA	CASSVAPGQGSYEQYF	TGTGCCAGCAGCGTAGCCCCGGGACAGGGGAGTTACGAGCAGTACTTC
16	NA	TRBV10-3	TRBJ2-5	NA	CAISGPRQVPQETQYF	TGTGCCATCAGTGGACCTCGACAGGTTCCCCAAGAGACCCAGTACTTC
13	NA	TRBV7-2	TRBJ1-2	NA	CASSLTRAYGYTF	TGTGCCAGCAGCTTAACCAGGGCCTATGGCTACACCTTC
14	NA	TRBV7-2	TRBJ2-7	NA	CASSPQGGTYEQYF	TGTGCCAGCAGCCCACAGGGGGGGACCTACGAGCAGTACTTC